Following are 20 T cell receptor beta chains from one sample sequenced in a study of cytomegalovirus exposure and HLA in healthy donors. PCR primers comprised 60 Vbeta and 13 Jbeta primers. The repertoire was sequenced with immunoSEQ multiplex PCR; TCRdb's copy has only in-frame clones and lacks some. Among about 83,000 clones listed, over 70% were seen once. Sequenced material: PBMCs. These receptor sequences come from a man aged 55 to 70 in good health and CMV-seronegative.

In the case of this clone: Different DNA sequences within this sample yield the same CDR3. The V gene is TRBV7-2, the J gene TRBJ2-3; tentatively, D is TRBD1 (5 bases). Trimming removed 0 bases at V and 1 base at J, with 5 bases between. CDR1 SGHTA and CDR2 FQGNSA come from the germline V gene. The CDR3 loop spans 14 amino acids. This CDR3 is CASSLAGGTDTQYF. The CDR3 bases are TGTGCCAGCAGCTTAGCAGGGGGCACAGATACGCAGTATTTT.

The chain combines TRBV5-4 with TRBJ2-5, with 16 bases fitting TRBD2. The germline V gene has CDR1 SGHNT and CDR2 YYREEE (reference sequence). The CDR3 is 17 amino acids. Unmatched junction bases numbered 7, after V lost 3 bases and J lost 5 bases. The CDR3 DNA sequence: TGTGCCAGCAGCTCACCGGGACTAGCGGGGGGGGGTGAGACCCAGTACTTC. Amino acid sequence: CASSSPGLAGGGETQYF.

The chain has TRBV19 and TRBJ2-7; D might be TRBD2 (6 bases). Trimming stripped 6 bases from V and 0 bases from J, with 15 bases between. The CDR3 has 15 amino acids. CDR1 is LNHDA and CDR2 is SQIVND in the germline V gene (reference sequence). The CDR3 loop is CASSPGLHNSYEQYF. CDR3 DNA sequence: TGTGCCAGTAGCCCGGGACTCCACAACTCCTACGAGCAGTACTTC. Drawing the rest from reference TRBV19 and TRBJ2-7, the complete variable domain is DGGITQSPKYLFRKEGQNVTLSCEQNLNHDAMYWYRQDPGQGLRLIYYSQIVNDFQKGDIAEGYSVSREKKESFPLTVTSAQKNPTAFYLCASSPGLHNSYEQYFGPGTRLTVT.

In this sample, this clone turned up a few times. The chain links TRBV6-6 to TRBJ2-2; 7 nucleotides agree with TRBD1. Germline trimming cut 5 bases from V and 2 bases from J; bases unmatched to any gene: 5. CDR3 size: 15 residues. Per germline, CDR1 MNHNY and CDR2 SVGAGI (reference sequence). The CDR3 DNA follows: TGTGCCAGCAGTCCAGGGACAGCCAACACCGGGGAGCTGTTTTTT. Its translation: CASSPGTANTGELFF.

The rearrangement links TRBV6-4 to TRBJ2-3; unclear D gene. CDR1 is MRHNA and CDR2 is SNTAGT in the germline V gene. The CDR3 spans 13 residues. V shed 1 base and J shed 8 bases, with 10 bases lying between them. The CDR3 bases are TGTGCCAGCAGTGACTTGAGAGATGGTACGCAGTATTTT. Translation: CASSDLRDGTQYF.

The count of this clone is one. The chain has TRBV28 and TRBJ2-5; possibly TRBD2 for D (6 bases). V gave up 6 bases and J gave up 4 bases, with 12 bases separating them. CDR1 MDHEN and CDR2 SYDVKM come from the germline V gene. The CDR3 sequence is 13 residues long. The CDR3 sequence is CASRRGLLETQYF. Here the CDR3 DNA reads TGTGCCAGCAGACGAGGACTATTAGAGACCCAGTACTTC.

CDR3 coding DNA: TGTGCCAGTCGGATGGGGCAGTCGAACACTGAAGCTTTCTTT. Translation: CASRMGQSNTEAFF. The chain combines TRBV19 with TRBJ1-1, with D possibly being TRBD1 (5 bases). The V end lost 8 bases, the J end lost 1 base, and 14 bases lay between the germline ends. The CDR3 length is 14 residues. The germline gives CDR1 LNHDA, CDR2 SQIVND (reference sequence).

Remarks on this clone: This same CDR3 is encoded by further DNA sequences in the sample. This chain connects TRBV30 to TRBJ2-5; no clear D gene. The CDR3 length is 12 residues. V was pared by 3 bases and J by 1 base, with 6 bases between. Germline V gene lookup returns CDR1 GTSNPN and CDR2 SVGIG (reference sequence). The chain's CDR3 is CAWSSSQETQYF. The CDR3 DNA sequence: TGTGCCTGGAGCTCTAGCCAAGAGACCCAGTACTTC.

This sequence joins TRBV6-6 and TRBJ1-5; the D is unclear. This CDR3 is 12 amino acids long. Germline loops: CDR1 MNHNY, CDR2 SVGAGI (reference sequence). The V end was cut by 6 bases, the J end by 7 bases, with 10 bases between. This CDR3 is CASSPAGQPQHF. The CDR3 bases are TGTGCCAGCAGCCCCGCGGGGCAGCCCCAGCATTTT.

This clone was counted only a few times. This chain connects TRBV6-4 to TRBJ2-3, with D possibly matching TRBD2 (5 bases). Germline assignment: CDR1 MRHNA and CDR2 SNTAGT. V was shortened by 3 bases and J by 1 base, with 5 bases between the two germline ends. This CDR3 spans 13 amino acids. The CDR3 coding sequence is TGTGCCAGCAGTGAGCGGGGCACAGATACGCAGTATTTT. It encodes CASSERGTDTQYF.

The V and J genes are TRBV7-2 and TRBJ2-7; D not resolved. CDR3 length: 15 amino acids. Germline V gene lookup returns CDR1 SGHTA and CDR2 FQGNSA. V lost 3 bases to trimming and J lost 0 bases, with 12 bases between them. CDR3 sequence reads: CASSLASLSSYEQYF. Written as DNA, the CDR3 is TGTGCCAGCAGCTTGGCTAGTTTGAGCTCCTACGAGCAGTACTTC. The variable domain in full, completed from reference TRBV7-2 and TRBJ2-7, reads GAGVSQSPSNKVTEKGKDVELRCDPISGHTALYWYRQSLGQGLEFLIYFQGNSAPDKSGLPSDRFSAERTGGSVSTLTIQRTQQEDSAVYLCASSLASLSSYEQYFGPGTRLTVT.

The J gene is TRBJ2-3, the V gene TRBV4-3; weak D call: TRBD2 (6 bases). The germline gives CDR1 LGHNA, CDR2 YSLEER. The CDR3 has 12 amino acids. Trimming left V 4 bases short and J 6 bases short, with 8 bases between. The CDR3 reads CASSRGMDTQYF. CDR3 in DNA: TGCGCCAGCAGCCGCGGGATGGATACGCAGTATTTT.

The V gene is TRBV5-1, the J gene TRBJ1-1; a weak D match, TRBD1 (6 bases). CDR1 and CDR2 (germline): SGHRS, YFSETQ. Trimming cost V 3 bases and J 0 bases, with 12 bases left between them. This CDR3 is built from 15 residues. Written as DNA, the CDR3 is TGCGCCAGCAGCTCCCTACAGGGCATGAACACTGAAGCTTTCTTT. It encodes CASSSLQGMNTEAFF.

The chain joins TRBV28 to TRBJ2-2; D gene ambiguous. Germline CDR1 reads MDHEN; CDR2 reads SYDVKM. Trimming stripped 1 base from V and 6 bases from J, with 15 bases between. The CDR3 sequence is 16 residues long. The CDR3 protein is CASSLFPGTRSGELFF. CDR3 DNA sequence: TGTGCCAGCAGTTTATTTCCAGGAACAAGGTCCGGGGAGCTGTTTTTT.

V gene TRBV30 combines with J gene TRBJ2-1; 16 nucleotides agree with TRBD2. CDR1 GTSNPN and CDR2 SVGIG come from the germline V gene (reference sequence). V trimming: 3 bases; J trimming: 5 bases; junction bases outside the gene matches: 16. This CDR3 comprises 20 residues. CDR3: CAWSAIWGSGTSGGDNEQFF. CDR3 DNA: TGTGCCTGGAGCGCGATCTGGGGTTCCGGGACTAGCGGGGGGGACAATGAGCAGTTCTTC.

This clone turned up a few times. V gene TRBV7-8 combines with J gene TRBJ2-1; 7 positions agree with TRBD1. The CDR3 is 15 residues long. J gave up 2 bases and V 5 bases, and 6 bases lay outside the gene matches. Germline CDR1 and CDR2: SGHVS and FQNEAQ. This CDR3 reads CASSPRTGTYNEQFF. The CDR3 DNA is TGTGCCAGCAGCCCCAGGACAGGCACCTACAATGAGCAGTTCTTC.

The chain carries TRBV7-9 and TRBJ2-2; D possibly corresponds to TRBD1 (6 bases). Germline V gene data show CDR1 as SEHNR and CDR2 as FQNEAQ (reference sequence). This CDR3 has 14 amino acids. Deletions cut 8 bases from V and 1 base from J, with 11 bases between. The CDR3: CASGTTGNTGELFF. The CDR3 DNA is TGTGCCAGCGGAACGACAGGGAACACCGGGGAGCTGTTTTTT.

The rearrangement joins TRBV6-5 to TRBJ2-5; 9 bases line up with TRBD1. Germline V lookup: CDR1 MNHEY, CDR2 SVGAGI. The CDR3 consists of 13 residues. V shed 6 bases and J 5 bases; nucleotides not matched to a gene: 4. This chain's CDR3 is CASSWDREETQYF. CDR3 nucleotide sequence: TGTGCCAGCAGCTGGGACAGGGAGGAGACCCAGTACTTC.

The chain links TRBV30 to TRBJ1-1; D is possibly TRBD1 (6 bases). The V gene's germline CDR1 is GTSNPN and CDR2 SVGIG (reference sequence). V was shortened by 3 bases and J by 3 bases, with 14 bases between the two germline ends. The CDR3 is made up of 14 amino acids. In nucleotides, the CDR3 is TGTGCCTGGAGCCTCAACAGGGTCCACACTGAAGCTTTCTTT. Amino acid sequence: CAWSLNRVHTEAFF.

This clone was detected a few times. The identical CDR3 is also encoded by other nucleotide sequences in the sample. J is TRBJ2-2 and V is TRBV5-4; D might be TRBD1 (5 bases). Germline V gene sequence: CDR1 SGHNT, CDR2 YYREEE (reference sequence). Trimming took off 0 bases at V and 0 bases at J, with 6 bases between the two ends. The CDR3 runs to 15 residues. The DNA for the CDR3 is TGTGCCAGCAGCTTGGGACAGTCGAACACCGGGGAGCTGTTTTTT. It encodes CASSLGQSNTGELFF.